The TCR beta chain under discussion was sequenced for a study of T cell repertoires in cytomegalovirus infection. Study details: CMV infection together with matching HLA type was indicated by public TCR beta signatures.

TCRdb independently ran MiXCR on the reads; one entry per CDR3 protein. The data hold around 530,000 distinct CDR3 sequences, with about 25% observed a single time. On this clonotype itself: Its matching antigen is unknown.

Broader study findings: In two of eight donors, the top clonotype was HLA-C-restricted CMV-specific.

Germline V CDR1 and CDR2: LNHDA, SQIVND (reference sequence). V shed 9 bases and J 3 bases; nucleotides not matched to a gene: 5. This CDR3 has 13 amino acids. The material sequenced was PBMCs. The clonotype originates from a human donor in good health (CMV status not recorded). Some clones in this sample may be carry-over from other donors' samples. This chain connects TRBV19 to TRBJ1-1, with 9 bases lining up with TRBD1. The CDR3 sequence is CASRGQGDTEAFF. As DNA, the CDR3 is TGTGCCAGCCGGGGACAGGGTGACACTGAAGCTTTCTTT.